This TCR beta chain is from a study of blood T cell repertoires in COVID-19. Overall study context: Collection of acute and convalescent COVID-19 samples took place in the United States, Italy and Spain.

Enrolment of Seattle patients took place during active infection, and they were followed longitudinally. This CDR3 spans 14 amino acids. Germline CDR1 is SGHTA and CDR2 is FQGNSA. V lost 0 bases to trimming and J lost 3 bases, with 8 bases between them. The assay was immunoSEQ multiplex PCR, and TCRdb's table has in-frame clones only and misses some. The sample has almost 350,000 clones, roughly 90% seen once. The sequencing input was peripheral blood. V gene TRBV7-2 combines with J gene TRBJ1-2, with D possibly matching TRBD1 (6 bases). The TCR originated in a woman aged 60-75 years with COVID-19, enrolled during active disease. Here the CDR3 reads CASSLASGDYGYTF. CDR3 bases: TGTGCCAGCAGCTTAGCTTCAGGGGACTATGGCTACACCTTC.